This T cell receptor beta chain was found in a study of cytotoxic CD8 clonotypes in ibrutinib-treated CLL. Generated by immunoSEQ multiplex PCR, the TCRdb table keeps only in-frame clones and is missing some. The table has hundreds of thousands of clones, 65% to 80% seen once. This CDR3 has 15 amino acids. Germline assignment: CDR1 GTSNPN and CDR2 SVGIG (reference sequence). The trim removed 0 bases at V and 5 bases at J, leaving 9 bases unmatched. As regards this clone: Its target is unknown.

Study conclusions and caveats: Increased clonality at ibrutinib response gave way to a return toward baseline at progression. The study sampled sustained-remission and progressing patients at different times.

The sequence came from a human donor with chronic lymphocytic leukemia. The specimen was PBMCs, collected after 12 months of ibrutinib treatment. The chain couples TRBV30 to TRBJ1-1, with 7 bases that match TRBD1. This CDR3 reads CAWSVPRGVDTEAFF. The CDR3 nucleotides are TGTGCCTGGAGTGTACCCAGGGGGGTAGATACTGAAGCTTTCTTT.